Included here is one TCR beta chain sequence, with context. The data derive from a study of cytomegalovirus exposure and HLA in healthy donors. Primers for the PCR totalled 60 Vbeta and 13 Jbeta. Sequencing used immunoSEQ multiplex PCR; TCRdb keeps in-frame clones, though not all of them. Of 130,000 or so clones in the sample, more than 65% were seen once. This CDR3 region has 15 residues. Germline V gives CDR1 SGHAT, CDR2 FQNNGV. V gave up 1 base and J gave up 6 bases, with 13 bases separating them. The source is a woman younger than 35 in good health and CMV-seropositive. Sequencing was carried out using PBMCs. The chain carries TRBV11-2 and TRBJ2-1; D might be TRBD1 (6 bases). CDR3 DNA: TGTGCCAGCAGCTTAGGGAGGACAGACTCCAATGAGCAGTTCTTC. Translating gives CASSLGRTDSNEQFF.